The clone carrying this T cell receptor (beta chain) has only a few counts. Its antigen is unidentified. The data originate from a study of T cell repertoires in cytomegalovirus infection. Whole-study context: Indications came from public TCR beta signatures; they pointed to CMV infection and to a matching HLA type.

V was trimmed by 4 bases and J by 4 bases, leaving 17 bases between them. This CDR3 comprises 17 residues. Germline V gene sequence: CDR1 PRHDT, CDR2 FYEKMQ (reference sequence). Each CDR3 protein gets one entry after TCRdb re-called the reads with MiXCR. This sample has a few hundred thousand distinct CDR3 sequences, with about 18% found just once. Whole-study findings and limits: HLA-C-restricted CMV-specific TCR beta clonotypes prevailed in the ex vivo response. CMV carriers with the relevant HLA were identified by cumulative public TCR beta family frequency.

The sequencing input was CD8+ T cells from PBMCs. This clonotype was sampled from a human donor in good health (CMV status not recorded). Some clones in this sample may be carry-over from other donors' samples. The chain recombines TRBV13 with TRBJ1-6; D may be TRBD1 (5 bases). The CDR3 spells CASSSRGAGDYNSPLHF. CDR3 DNA: TGTGCCAGCAGCTCCCGTGGGGCAGGAGATTATAATTCACCCCTCCACTTT.